Presented here are 4 T cell receptor beta chains from one specimen sequenced in a study of T cells in Graves' hyperthyroidism and ophthalmopathy. Researchers amplified the TCR beta CDR3 regions from RNA transcripts. HTBI primers were employed in a first-round RT-PCR of the TCR CDR3. MiXCR, run by TCRdb on the multiplex PCR reads, gives a single entry per CDR3 protein. The sample holds roughly 30,000 distinct CDR3 sequences, around 40% seen once. The sequenced sample consisted of blood. The origin of the receptors is a woman aged 25 to 45 with Graves' hyperthyroidism.

This clonotype was seen many times. The rearrangement joins TRBV6-5 to TRBJ2-7; D gene uncertain. CDR3 size: 11 residues. The V gene's germline CDR1 is MNHEY and CDR2 SVGAGI. The V gene lost 3 bases and the J gene lost 4 bases, with 4 bases spanning the gap. The CDR3 DNA follows: TGTGCCAGCAGTTATTTGTACGAGCAGTACTTC. Its protein product is CASSYLYEQYF.

Judged by abundance, this clonotype is medium-sized. V is TRBV15 and J is TRBJ2-2; 10 bases map to TRBD2. Germline CDR1 LNHNV, CDR2 YYDKDF (reference sequence). Germline trimming cut 5 bases from V and 7 bases from J; bases unmatched to any gene: 10. The CDR3 has 16 residues. CDR3 in DNA: TGTGCCACCAGCCAAGGGCTAGCGGGAGATCACGGGGAGCTGTTTTTT. This sequence encodes CATSQGLAGDHGELFF.

There are many counts of this clonotype. The rearrangement uses TRBV18 and TRBJ2-5; TRBD1 aligns across 7 bases. Germline assignment: CDR1 KGHSH and CDR2 LQKENI. The V segment lost 4 bases and the J segment 5 bases; nucleotides outside the gene matches: 7. This CDR3 contains 14 residues. CDR3 in amino acids: CASSLTGDGETQYF. CDR3 bases: TGTGCCAGCTCACTCACAGGGGACGGGGAGACCCAGTACTTC.

In its sample, this clonotype was seen many times. The rearrangement joins TRBV18 to TRBJ1-6; D gene unclear. Germline lookup yields CDR1 KGHSH and CDR2 LQKENI. V was pared by 5 bases and J by 5 bases, with 4 bases between. This CDR3 spans 12 amino acids. The CDR3 region has the DNA TGTGCCAGCTCATCCAATAATTCACCCCTCCACTTT. Protein product: CASSSNNSPLHF.